This T cell receptor (beta chain) was identified during a study of T cells of healthy individuals. This clonotype has a handful of counts. MiXCR, applied by TCRdb to the 5' RACE reads, yields one record per CDR3 protein. Of 65,000 to 90,000 distinct CDR3 sequences in the sample, more than 4.5% were seen once. Germline CDR1 is LGHNA and CDR2 is YSLEER. There are 14 residues in the CDR3. V lost 3 bases, J lost 5 bases, and 6 bases stayed unmatched. The receptor was derived from a female donor in good health. The rearrangement joins TRBV4-3 to TRBJ1-1; 7 bases map to TRBD1. The CDR3 DNA reads as TGCGCCAGCAGCCAGGCAGGGGGGGGAACTGAAGCTTTCTTT. Translation: CASSQAGGGTEAFF.